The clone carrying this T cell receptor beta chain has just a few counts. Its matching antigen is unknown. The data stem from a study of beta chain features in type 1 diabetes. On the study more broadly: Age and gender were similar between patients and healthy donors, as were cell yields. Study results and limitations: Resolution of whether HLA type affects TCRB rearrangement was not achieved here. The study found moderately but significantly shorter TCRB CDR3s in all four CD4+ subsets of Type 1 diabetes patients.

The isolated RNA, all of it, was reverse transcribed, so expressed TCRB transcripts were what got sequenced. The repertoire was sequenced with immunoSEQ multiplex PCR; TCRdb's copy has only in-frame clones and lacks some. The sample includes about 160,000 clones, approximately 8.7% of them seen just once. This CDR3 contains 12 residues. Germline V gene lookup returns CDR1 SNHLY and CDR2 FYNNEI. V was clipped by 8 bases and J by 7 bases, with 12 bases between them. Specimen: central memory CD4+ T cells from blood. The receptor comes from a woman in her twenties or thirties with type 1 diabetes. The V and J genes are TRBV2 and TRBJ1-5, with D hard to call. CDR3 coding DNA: TGTGCCAGCGGGTCGACGGGGCAGCCCCAGCATTTT. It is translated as CASGSTGQPQHF.